Listed here is a single T cell receptor beta chain. Here immunoSEQ multiplex PCR was the method, and the copy in TCRdb shows in-frame clones only, minus some. The sample contains around 130,000 clones, about 84% of which appear only once. These data come from a study of blood T cell repertoires in COVID-19. The sequence derives from an older woman with acute or convalescent COVID-19. What was sequenced was peripheral blood.

The CDR3 region is CAWSPETWGGTEAFF. CDR3 bases: TGTGCCTGGAGTCCCGAGACTTGGGGGGGCACTGAAGCTTTCTTT. The chain is built from TRBV30 and TRBJ1-1; a weak D match, TRBD1 (5 bases). V gave up 2 bases and J gave up 4 bases, with 17 bases separating them. CDR3 length equals 15 residues. The germline CDR1 and CDR2 sequences are GTSNPN and SVGIG (reference sequence).